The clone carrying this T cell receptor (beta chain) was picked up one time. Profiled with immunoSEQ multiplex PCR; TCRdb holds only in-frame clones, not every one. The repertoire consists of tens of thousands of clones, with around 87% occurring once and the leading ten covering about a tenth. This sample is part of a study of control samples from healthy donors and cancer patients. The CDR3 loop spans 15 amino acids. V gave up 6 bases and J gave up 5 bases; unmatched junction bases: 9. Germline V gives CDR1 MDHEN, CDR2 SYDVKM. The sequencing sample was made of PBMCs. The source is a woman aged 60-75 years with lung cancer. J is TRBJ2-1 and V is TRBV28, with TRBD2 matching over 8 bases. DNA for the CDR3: TGTGCCAGCAGCCGGACTAGCTGGGTGAACAATGAGCAGTTCTTC. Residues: CASSRTSWVNNEQFF.